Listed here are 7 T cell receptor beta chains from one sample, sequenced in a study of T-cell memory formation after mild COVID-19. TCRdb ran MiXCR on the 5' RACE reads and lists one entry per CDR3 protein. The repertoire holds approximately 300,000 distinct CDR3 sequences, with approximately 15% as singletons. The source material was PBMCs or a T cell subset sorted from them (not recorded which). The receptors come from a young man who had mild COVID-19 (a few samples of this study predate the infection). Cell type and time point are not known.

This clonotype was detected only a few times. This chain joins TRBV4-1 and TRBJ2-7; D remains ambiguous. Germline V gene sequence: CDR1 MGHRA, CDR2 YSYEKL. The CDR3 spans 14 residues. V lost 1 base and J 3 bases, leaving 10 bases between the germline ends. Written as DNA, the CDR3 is TGCGCCAGCAGCCAAGCGGGCGACGGCTACGAGCAGTACGTC. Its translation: CASSQAGDGYEQYV.

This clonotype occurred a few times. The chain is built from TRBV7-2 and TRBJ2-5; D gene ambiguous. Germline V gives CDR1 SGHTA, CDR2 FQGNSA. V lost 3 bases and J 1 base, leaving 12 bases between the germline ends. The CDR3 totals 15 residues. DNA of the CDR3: TGTGCCAGCAGCTTCCTCCGGACGGTCCAAGAGACCCAGTACTTC. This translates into CASSFLRTVQETQYF.

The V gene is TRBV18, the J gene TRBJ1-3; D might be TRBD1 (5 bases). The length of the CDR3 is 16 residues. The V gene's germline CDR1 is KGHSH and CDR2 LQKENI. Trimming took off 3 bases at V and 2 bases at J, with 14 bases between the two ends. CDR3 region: CASSPYPGRTGNTIYF. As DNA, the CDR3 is TGTGCCAGCTCACCTTACCCGGGACGGACTGGAAACACCATATATTTT.

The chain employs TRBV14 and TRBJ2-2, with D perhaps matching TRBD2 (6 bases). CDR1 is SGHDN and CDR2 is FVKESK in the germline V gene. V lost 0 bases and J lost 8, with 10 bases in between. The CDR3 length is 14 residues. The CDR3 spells CASSQDRGRGELFF. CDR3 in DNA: TGTGCCAGCAGCCAAGATCGGGGGAGAGGGGAGCTGTTTTTT.

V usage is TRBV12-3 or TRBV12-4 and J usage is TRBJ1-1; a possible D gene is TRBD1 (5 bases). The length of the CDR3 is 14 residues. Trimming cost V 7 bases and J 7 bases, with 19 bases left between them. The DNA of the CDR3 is TGTGCCAGCACCCCGTCGGCAGGGAACTTTGAAGCTTTCTTT. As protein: CASTPSAGNFEAFF.

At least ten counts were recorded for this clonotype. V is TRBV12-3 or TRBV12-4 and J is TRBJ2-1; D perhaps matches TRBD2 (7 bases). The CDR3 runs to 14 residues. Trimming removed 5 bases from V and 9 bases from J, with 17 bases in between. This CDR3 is CASSPQAGAGEQFF. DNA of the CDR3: TGTGCCAGCAGTCCGCAGGCGGGGGCTGGTGAGCAGTTCTTC.

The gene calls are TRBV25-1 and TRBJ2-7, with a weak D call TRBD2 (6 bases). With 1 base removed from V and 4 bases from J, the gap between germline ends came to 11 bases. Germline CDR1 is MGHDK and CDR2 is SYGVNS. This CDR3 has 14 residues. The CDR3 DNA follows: TGTGCCAGCAGTGAATGGGGGGACGGTTACGAGCAGTACTTC. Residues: CASSEWGDGYEQYF.